The present entry profiles one T cell receptor (beta chain) with its context. The germline CDR1 and CDR2 sequences are MNHEY and SVGAGI. The CDR3 has 13 amino acids. V shed 6 bases and J shed 2 bases, with 10 bases lying between them. This sample is drawn from a study of blood T cell repertoires in COVID-19. In the original workflow: Nucleated cell counts were estimated from reference gene primer amplification. The assay was immunoSEQ multiplex PCR, and TCRdb's table has in-frame clones only and misses some. Clone size and the V and J calls come from that table; the DNA yielded D and trimming. The data contain around 380,000 clones, around 87% of them singletons. Participants' reported clinical history set cohort assignment. What the recovered Cohort 3 donors had was two negative PCRs, clearance, or symptom resolution.

This TCR derives from a man aged 25-40 years who had recovered from COVID-19. The chain has TRBV6-5 and TRBJ1-2; maybe TRBD1 (5 bases). Sequences were obtained from PBMCs or T cells enriched from blood (not recorded which). CDR3 sequence reads: CASRTGVNYGYTF. The CDR3 DNA is TGTGCCAGCAGAACAGGCGTAAACTATGGCTACACCTTC.